The present T cell receptor beta chain was sequenced within a study of beta chain features in type 1 diabetes. Study overall: In age, gender and cell yields, patients were similar to healthy donors. General observations from the study: The study found moderately but significantly shorter TCRB CDR3s in all four CD4+ subsets of Type 1 diabetes patients. There were fewer insertions and more deletions at the VDJ junctions of type 1 diabetes patients.

CDR3 size: 14 residues. Trimming took 5 bases from V and 4 from J, leaving 17 bases between them. Per the germline V gene, CDR1 is GTSNPN and CDR2 is SVGIG (reference sequence). Sequencing targeted expressed TCRB transcripts, as all isolated RNA had been reverse transcribed. Samples of naive, central memory and regulatory T cells yielded a mean of about 3.5 million reads. The data were produced by immunoSEQ multiplex PCR, yet TCRdb's version contains in-frame clones alone and is incomplete. The sample carries fewer than 300,000 clones, roughly 20% recorded once. This clone showed up just a few times. The antigen is undetermined.

The rearrangement links TRBV30 to TRBJ1-2; the D is unclear. Sequencing was carried out using naive CD4+ T cells from blood. The clonotype was recovered from a woman aged 40 to 55 with type 1 diabetes. CDR3: CAWGSFKGSYGYTF. The CDR3 region has the DNA TGTGCCTGGGGCTCTTTTAAAGGGAGCTATGGCTACACCTTC. The variable domain in full, completed from reference TRBV30 and TRBJ1-2, reads SQTIHQWPATLVQPVGSPLSLECTVEGTSNPNLYWYRQAAGRGLQLLFYSVGIGQISSEVPQNLSASRPQDRQFILSSKKLLLSDSGFYLCAWGSFKGSYGYTFGSGTRLTVV.